This T cell receptor (beta chain) was profiled in a study of T cells in Graves' hyperthyroidism and ophthalmopathy (dated by TCRdb to the late 2010s). Looking at the study overall: Peripheral blood was collected at initial diagnosis, before any treatment. In roughly six Graves' hyperthyroidism patients, the study also compared T-cell repertoires from thyroid tissue with T-cell repertoires from blood. Prospective prediction of ophthalmopathy was tested in an independent validation cohort consisting of 18 hyperthyroidism patients and over 15 patients who later progressed to ophthalmopathy. After blood sampling, hyperthyroidism patients were treated with methimazole at a starting dose of 30 mg daily, and ophthalmopathy patients were treated with high-dose intravenous methylprednisolone. The 85 to 100 discovery patients were divided at random into training and test sets in a 7:3 ratio. The paper describes TCR Vbeta CDR3 sequencing of 130 to 150 peripheral blood samples, made up of 43 ophthalmopathy patients, 70 to 75 hyperthyroidism patients and roughly 17 progressor patients. TCR V-J signatures able to tell the groups apart were searched for in a discovery cohort of 100 patients, of whom 43 had Graves' ophthalmopathy and 55 to 65 had stable Graves' hyperthyroidism. What the work shows at the level of the full study, not this receptor alone: No statistical method was used to set the sample size in advance, and investigators knew the group allocation. A 13 V-J signature model separated ophthalmopathy from stable hyperthyroidism, with about 88% sensitivity and 81.08% specificity in cross-validation and 80%/75% in testing. Most expanded thyroid clonotypes (frequency above 0.001) were also detected in blood, suggesting blood repertoires may reflect thyroid immune responses. In validation, progression to ophthalmopathy was predicted by the model with roughly 69% sensitivity and nearly 75% specificity, a median of roughly 6.4 months before onset.

For CDR1 and CDR2, the germline V gene lists SQVTM and ANQGSEA. From the cysteine through the phenylalanine, the CDR3 covers 13 amino acids. The CDR3 DNA has 39 bases and is translated from base 1. Trimming accounts for 7 bases at V and 8 bases at J, while the number of junction bases matched to no gene is 11. Graves' hyperthyroidism was defined as stable when no progression to ophthalmopathy occurred over 18 months of follow-up. Hyperthyroidism patients were newly diagnosed, had a disease duration of under 2 months, and were aged 18 to 65 years. The study excluded patients with uncontrolled infections, other autoimmune diseases, pregnancy or lactation. Diagnoses were based on clinical symptoms, serum thyroxine and TRAb, thyroid ultrasound and orbital computed tomography. PBMCs were isolated from about 10 ml of fresh peripheral blood by Ficoll-Paque density gradient centrifugation. Total RNA was extracted with Trizol reagent, and quality was checked on an Agilent 2100 Bioanalyzer.

This clonotype has more than one count but fewer than ten. Its antigen is currently not known. No much larger clone exists at a distance of one base, and base qualities are not known. Amplification of TCR beta CDR3 regions was carried out from RNA transcripts. A first-round RT-PCR of the TCR CDR3 used the HTBI primer set with the Qiagen OneStep RT-PCR kit. A second multiplex PCR round built the libraries, followed by size selection and purification. The libraries were sequenced on an Illumina HiSeq2000 using paired-end 100 bp reads. The source study handled its data this way. SOAPnuke was used to process the raw data, with reads discarded if the reads contained adapters or uncalled bases, had a mean Phred below 15, or lacked an exact constant-primer or identifier match. COPE v1.2.5 was used to merge the high-quality paired reads, and each unique nucleotide sequence was defined as a clonotype. MiTCR v1.1 was used to align clonotypes to the IMGT TRBV, TRBD and TRBJ reference segments. The analysis included only V-J combinations with a frequency above 0.0001, which together covered roughly 99% of the repertoires. A TCS score was defined as the ratio of F50 (clonal expansion) to E x V (chaos), with BLOSUM62-based TCRdist applied between CDR3 peptides within each V-J. Welch's t-statistics and random forest reduced several hundred V-J features to roughly 13, which were used in a naive Bayes classifier (R e1071). Starting from the raw public reads, TCRdb applied fastp trimming at Q25, assembled clones with MiXCR and retained in-frame beta chains. Entries that share a CDR3 protein sequence are merged under the most common genes and DNA. The V and J calls were not made by the authors but by TCRdb's processing. The sample contains around 190,000 distinct CDR3 sequences, about a sixth of them found a single time. The ten largest account for about half of the sample.

The TCR comes from a woman between 45 and 60 years old with Graves' hyperthyroidism. Sequencing was performed on blood. The sequence is built from TRBV29-1 and TRBJ1-3, with 7 central nucleotides matching TRBD1. The DNA sequence reads TGCAGCGCCATCAACAGGGGACTGCACACCATATATTTT. It translates to CSAINRGLHTIYF.